One sample yielded the 31 T cell receptor beta chains listed below, sequenced in a study of glioma-infiltrating T cells. Using RNA template, CDR3s of TCR alpha and beta were amplified with iRepertoire arm-PCR. From the multiplex PCR reads, TCRdb called clonotypes with MiXCR, one entry per CDR3 protein. The sample holds around 350,000 distinct CDR3 sequences, 41% seen once. Sequencing was performed on glioma tissue, nonneoplastic brain tissue, or PBMCs (not recorded which). Source of these receptors: a human donor with low-grade glioma or glioblastoma, undergoing nonglioma brain surgery, or in good health (not recorded which).

Remarks on this clonotype: This may come from a read error, since a much larger clone is one base off. This rearrangement joins TRBV27 to TRBJ2-1; D call uncertain. Germline V gene data show CDR1 as MNHEY and CDR2 as SMNVEV (reference sequence). V was trimmed by 5 bases and J by 4 bases, leaving 12 bases between them. The CDR3 is made up of 14 amino acids. CDR3 sequence reads: CASSQYVPYNEQFF. The DNA of the CDR3 is TGTGCCAGCAGTCAATATGTCCCTTACAATGAGCAGTTCTTC.

V and J are TRBV27 and TRBJ2-3; 16 bases fit TRBD2. This CDR3 comprises 16 residues. V shed 6 bases and J 4 bases; nucleotides not matched to a gene: 4. Germline CDR1 reads MNHEY; CDR2 reads SMNVEV (reference sequence). CDR3 in amino acids: CASSKGLAGGPDTQYF. In DNA form, the CDR3 reads TGTGCCAGCAGCAAGGGACTAGCGGGAGGGCCAGATACGCAGTATTTT.

This chain joins TRBV7-2 and TRBJ2-7; D remains unclear. Germline assignment: CDR1 SGHTA and CDR2 FQGNSA. The CDR3 is 14 residues long. Between the trimmed V and J ends, which lost 6 bases and 0 bases, there was a span of 12 bases. The CDR3 protein is CASRLTSLSYEQYF. The CDR3 DNA follows: TGTGCCAGCAGATTAACGAGCCTCTCCTACGAGCAGTACTTC.

This clonotype was seen many times. The gene calls are TRBV6-1 and TRBJ2-7; D not certain. This CDR3 is built from 14 residues. CDR1 and CDR2 from the germline V gene are MNHNS and SASEGT. V was shortened by 6 bases and J by 2 bases, with 14 bases between the two germline ends. CDR3 region: CASRPPHGPYEQYF. The CDR3 DNA reads TGTGCCAGCAGACCCCCCCATGGGCCCTACGAGCAGTACTTC.

This clonotype was seen a few times. V gene TRBV5-4 combines with J gene TRBJ1-6; D not resolved. The germline V and J ends were trimmed by 6 bases and 7 bases, with 8 bases remaining between them. The CDR3 runs to 12 residues. In germline, CDR1 is SGHNT, CDR2 YYREEE (reference sequence). The CDR3 here is CASNRLNSPLHF. CDR3 DNA sequence: TGTGCCAGCAACAGACTAAATTCACCCCTCCACTTT.

This clonotype was found many times. V and J are TRBV27 and TRBJ1-4; 7 bases are a match to TRBD1. This CDR3 spans 13 amino acids. Germline V gene data show CDR1 as MNHEY and CDR2 as SMNVEV (reference sequence). Trimming removed 5 bases from V and 4 bases from J; junction bases left unmatched: 1. As DNA, the CDR3 is TGTGCCAGCAGTGGACAGGTTAATGAAAAACTGTTTTTT. This translates into CASSGQVNEKLFF.

The CDR3 spells CASSPDRESEKLFF. The DNA of the CDR3 is TGTGCCAGCTCTCCGGACAGGGAGAGTGAAAAACTGTTTTTT. The rearrangement joins TRBV18 to TRBJ1-4, with 8 bases fitting TRBD1. The ends lost 6 bases at V and 7 bases at J; junction bases unmatched: 7. Per germline, CDR1 KGHSH and CDR2 LQKENI. The CDR3 is 14 residues long. The complete variable domain, with remaining parts taken from reference TRBV18 and TRBJ1-4, reads NAGVMQNPRHLVRRRGQEARLRCSPMKGHSHVYWYRQLPEEGLKFMVYLQKENIIDESGMPKERFSAEFPKEGPSILRIQQVVRGDSAAYFCASSPDRESEKLFFGSGTQLSVL.

The CDR3 DNA sequence: TGCAGTGCTCCCCTGGAGGGACACTATGGCTACACCTTC. This translates into CSAPLEGHYGYTF. J is TRBJ1-2 and V is TRBV20-1; D perhaps matches TRBD1 (5 bases). The CDR3 contains 13 residues. Germline lookup yields CDR1 DFQATT and CDR2 SNEGSKA (reference sequence). V lost 5 bases and J lost 3, with 13 bases in between.

This clonotype appeared a few times. This chain connects TRBV28 to TRBJ1-2; the match to TRBD1 covers 10 bases. CDR1 and CDR2 (germline): MDHEN, SYDVKM. CDR3 length: 17 amino acids. V trimming: 6 bases; J trimming: 8 bases; junction bases outside the gene matches: 18. The CDR3 sequence is CASSWAGDRGSRYGYTF. Written as DNA, the CDR3 is TGTGCCAGCAGCTGGGCAGGGGACAGGGGAAGTAGGTACGGCTACACCTTC.

With respect to this clonotype: A much larger clone lies one base from this, so it may be a read error. The V and J genes are TRBV20-1 and TRBJ2-3; a weak D match, TRBD2 (5 bases). The V and J ends lost 5 bases and 4 bases respectively, with 16 bases between them. Germline V gene lookup returns CDR1 DFQATT and CDR2 SNEGSKA (reference sequence). CDR3 length equals 14 residues. CDR3 sequence reads: CSASASPEADTQYF. CDR3 bases: TGCAGTGCTTCGGCCTCGCCGGAGGCAGATACGCAGTATTTT.

The table lists this clonotype with many counts. The genes are TRBV28 and TRBJ2-3, with 11 bases identical to TRBD2. The V gene's germline CDR1 is MDHEN and CDR2 SYDVKM. The CDR3 sequence is 15 residues long. V dropped 4 bases and J dropped 2; count of bases not matched to a gene: 2. The CDR3 is CASSSLAGATDTQYF. Here the CDR3 DNA reads TGTGCCAGCAGTTCACTAGCGGGAGCCACAGATACGCAGTATTTT.

The rearrangement uses TRBV12-3 or TRBV12-4 and TRBJ1-5; 7 bases are a match to TRBD1. The CDR3 extends over 15 amino acids. J lost 5 bases, V lost 2 bases, and 6 bases had no gene match. CDR3 DNA: TGTGCCAGCAGTTTAAACCAGGGGGGAGATCAGCCCCAGCATTTT. Its protein product is CASSLNQGGDQPQHF.

The J gene is TRBJ2-1, the V gene TRBV5-4, with 8 positions matching TRBD2. The V segment lost 1 base and the J segment 4 bases; nucleotides outside the gene matches: 10. The length of the CDR3 is 17 residues. Per germline, CDR1 SGHNT and CDR2 YYREEE (reference sequence). As DNA, the CDR3 is TGTGCCAGCAGCTTGAACCTGGCTAGCGGGCCGTACAATGAGCAGTTCTTC. This sequence encodes CASSLNLASGPYNEQFF.

This rearrangement joins TRBV15 to TRBJ2-1; no clear D. The V and J ends lost 3 bases and 8 bases respectively, with 14 bases between them. Germline V gene data show CDR1 as LNHNV and CDR2 as YYDKDF (reference sequence). The CDR3 totals 14 residues. In DNA form, the CDR3 reads TGTGCCACCAGCAGGGTTTCAGTTGTGGATGAGCAGTTCTTC. This codes for CATSRVSVVDEQFF.

V and J are TRBV2 and TRBJ2-5, with D perhaps TRBD2 (5 bases). The length of the CDR3 is 14 residues. V was trimmed by 8 bases and J by 4 bases, leaving 17 bases between them. CDR1 is SNHLY and CDR2 is FYNNEI in the germline V gene. The DNA of the CDR3 is TGTGCCAGCCGGAGGCGGTACGTGGCAGAGACCCAGTACTTC. Its protein is CASRRRYVAETQYF.

The J gene is TRBJ2-1, the V gene TRBV11-1, with TRBD2 identical over 13 bases. Germline CDR1 reads SGHAT; CDR2 reads FQDESV (reference sequence). The CDR3 consists of 13 residues. The J segment lost 9 bases and the V segment lost 8 bases, leaving 4 bases of the junction unmatched. This CDR3 is CASRTSGRGEQFF. The CDR3 nucleotides read TGTGCCAGCCGGACTAGCGGGAGAGGTGAGCAGTTCTTC.

In regard to this clonotype: At one end, the junction sequence differs from germline, possibly due to a read error. The V gene is TRBV6-1, the J gene TRBJ2-7, with D perhaps matching TRBD1 (5 bases). The CDR3 loop spans 16 amino acids. Germline V gene data show CDR1 as MNHNS and CDR2 as SASEGT. The CDR3 region is CASSETRTTFSYGQYF. The CDR3, as DNA: TGTGCCAGCAGTGAAACGAGGACAACCTTCTCCTACGGGCAGTACTTC.

This chain links TRBV7-9 with TRBJ2-7; D is unresolved. Germline V gene sequence: CDR1 SEHNR, CDR2 FQNEAQ (reference sequence). This CDR3 is 15 amino acids long. With 2 bases removed from V and 2 bases from J, the gap between germline ends came to 13 bases. CDR3 DNA sequence: TGTGCCAGCAGCTTATTCGGGCCAAATACCTACGAGCAGTACTTC. It is translated as CASSLFGPNTYEQYF.

This clonotype was counted between two and nine times. DNA of the CDR3: TGTGCCAGCGGACTCTGGGGGGGTACGAACACTGAAGCTTTCTTT. Its protein product is CASGLWGGTNTEAFF. The chain combines TRBV6-1 with TRBJ1-1; the D gene is possibly TRBD1 (5 bases). CDR1 MNHNS and CDR2 SASEGT come from the germline V gene. V was cut by 8 bases and J by 1 base, with 17 bases left in between. The CDR3 contains 15 residues.

A remark on this clonotype: This clone may be a read error of a much larger clone one base away. J is TRBJ2-3 and V is TRBV6-2 or TRBV6-3; D gene uncertain. Germline CDR1 is MNHEY and CDR2 is SVGEGT. The CDR3 is 14 amino acids. V was shortened by 5 bases and J by 0 bases, with 9 bases between the two germline ends. This CDR3 is CASSDCDSTDTQYF. The CDR3, as DNA: TGTGCCAGCAGTGACTGTGACAGCACAGATACGCAGTATTTT.

CDR3 nucleotide sequence: TGTGCCATCAGTGCCGACAGGAGCAATCAGCCCCAGCATTTT. This sequence encodes CAISADRSNQPQHF. This chain connects TRBV10-3 to TRBJ1-5; D possibly corresponds to TRBD1 (6 bases). V lost 4 bases to trimming and J lost 1 base, with 8 bases between them. The CDR3 runs 14 residues. CDR1 ENHRY and CDR2 SYGVKD come from the germline V gene.

The DNA for the CDR3 is TGTGCCAGCGCCCCGGATGGCACCTACGAGCAGTTCTTC. Amino acid sequence: CASAPDGTYEQFF. The rearrangement uses TRBV27 and TRBJ2-1, with no clear D. V was cut by 8 bases and J by 10 bases, with 18 bases left in between. Germline lookup yields CDR1 MNHEY and CDR2 SMNVEV (reference sequence). The CDR3 has 13 residues.

This clonotype was seen at least ten times. The rearrangement joins TRBV3-1 to TRBJ1-2; no firm D call. The CDR3 runs 15 residues. The V end was cut by 1 base, the J end by 0 bases, with 9 bases between. Germline lookup yields CDR1 LGHDT and CDR2 YNNKEL (reference sequence). The CDR3 spells CASSQGARPNYGYTF. The DNA for the CDR3 is TGTGCCAGCAGCCAAGGTGCCAGACCTAACTATGGCTACACCTTC.

For this clonotype: Given a much more abundant clone one base away, this may be a read error. V usage is TRBV20-1 and J usage is TRBJ1-1; 9 nucleotides match TRBD1. The germline CDR1 and CDR2 sequences are DFQATT and SNEGSKA (reference sequence). The CDR3 extends over 14 amino acids. V gave up 2 bases and J gave up 6 bases; unmatched junction bases: 7. The CDR3 reads CSARSGTGSPEAFF. In DNA, the CDR3 is TGCAGTGCTAGATCCGGGACAGGGAGCCCTGAAGCTTTCTTT.

The rearrangement links TRBV5-8 to TRBJ2-1; D possibly corresponds to TRBD1 (6 bases). Deletions cut 5 bases from V and 2 bases from J, with 14 bases between. CDR1 is SGHTS and CDR2 is YDEGEE in the germline V gene. This CDR3 region has 15 residues. The DNA of the CDR3 is TGTGCCAGCAGTTACAGGGTCGGGGCCTACAATGAGCAGTTCTTC. Protein sequence: CASSYRVGAYNEQFF.

This clonotype occurred a few times. The chain employs TRBV24-1 and TRBJ2-5; TRBD2 matches 8 bases. In germline, CDR1 is KGHDR, CDR2 SFDVKD. The length of the CDR3 is 16 residues. After removal of 12 bases from V and 3 bases from J, the junction contained 17 bases not matched to a gene. The CDR3 is CAVSKAGGEYEETQYF. The CDR3, as DNA: TGTGCCGTAAGCAAGGCGGGAGGTGAATACGAAGAGACCCAGTACTTC.

This clonotype was picked up many times. The genes are TRBV27 and TRBJ2-7; TRBD1 agrees at 8 bases. The CDR3 covers 15 residues. Losses at the gene ends were 3 bases for V and 3 bases for J; bases not matched to a gene: 7. The germline V gene encodes CDR1 MNHEY and CDR2 SMNVEV (reference sequence). In DNA, the CDR3 is TGTGCCAGCAGTTTGACCGGGACAGGAAACTACGAGCAGTACTTC. Protein sequence: CASSLTGTGNYEQYF.

The chain carries TRBV7-2 and TRBJ1-1; D is possibly TRBD1 (6 bases). CDR3 length: 20 residues. Deletions cut 2 bases from V and 0 bases from J, with 25 bases between. From germline, CDR1 is SGHTA and CDR2 FQGNSA. CDR3 loop: CASSLLGTMGSGRVNTEAFF. The CDR3 nucleotides read TGTGCCAGCAGCTTATTGGGGACAATGGGCTCCGGGCGGGTGAACACTGAAGCTTTCTTT.

The rearrangement joins TRBV20-1 to TRBJ2-7; 8 nucleotides match TRBD1. The CDR3 spans 13 residues. CDR1 DFQATT and CDR2 SNEGSKA come from the germline V gene (reference sequence). The V gene end was trimmed by 5 bases and the J gene end by 4 bases; junction bases not matched to a gene: 7. This chain's CDR3 is CSARGQGSYEQYF. The DNA for the CDR3 is TGCAGTGCTCGCGGACAGGGTTCATACGAGCAGTACTTC.

Comments on this clonotype: A much bigger clone sits one base away, suggesting this may be a read error. The CDR3 DNA sequence: TGTGCCAGCAGTGAATCCTTGATCAGGGTTAACAATGAGCTGTTCTTC. Amino acid sequence: CASSESLIRVNNELFF. The chain joins TRBV25-1 to TRBJ2-1, with D perhaps TRBD1 (5 bases). Germline CDR1 is MGHDK and CDR2 is SYGVNS. The CDR3 is 16 amino acids.

By sample share, this clonotype is medium-sized. The rearrangement uses TRBV6-6 and TRBJ1-2, with D unresolved. Trimming pared 0 bases from V and 2 bases from J, leaving 7 bases between. This CDR3 is built from 14 residues. Germline-derived CDR1 and CDR2 are MNHNY and SVGAGI (reference sequence). As DNA, the CDR3 is TGTGCCAGCAGTTACTCACACGGAAACTATGGCTACACCTTC. Its protein is CASSYSHGNYGYTF.